This T cell receptor (beta chain) was identified during a study of T cells in Graves' hyperthyroidism and ophthalmopathy. Overall study context: Peripheral blood was secured at the point of initial diagnosis, before any treatment. Overall study results and limits: The majority of expanded thyroid clonotypes above 0.001 also appeared in blood.

The CDR3 totals 13 residues. Trimming cost V 7 bases and J 3 bases, with 12 bases left between them. The V gene's germline CDR1 is LNHDA and CDR2 SQIVND (reference sequence). This clonotype was counted many times. Its antigen is undetermined. Based on clinical symptoms, serum thyroxine and TRAb, thyroid ultrasound and orbital computed tomography, diagnoses were reached. Template material for amplifying TCR beta CDR3 regions consisted of RNA transcripts. Carried out on the TCR CDR3, a first-round RT-PCR used the HTBI primer set. A single record per CDR3 protein comes from TCRdb applying MiXCR to the multiplex PCR reads. The sample includes 600,000 to 850,000 distinct CDR3 sequences, around a sixth of them seen just once.

The rearrangement uses TRBV19 and TRBJ1-1; TRBD1 might be the D (5 bases). The material sequenced was blood. This receptor was identified in a woman aged 45-60 years with Graves' hyperthyroidism that later progressed to Graves' ophthalmopathy. CDR3 nucleotide sequence: TGTGCCAGTAAATGGGGGACGGACACTGAAGCTTTCTTT. It translates to CASKWGTDTEAFF.